This T cell receptor (beta chain) emerged from a study of T cell repertoires in cytomegalovirus infection. At the level of the study: Matching HLA type and CMV infection were both indicated by public TCR beta signatures.

Regarding this clonotype: Its matching antigen is unknown.

Study findings and constraints: It was HLA-C-restricted CMV-specific TCR beta clonotypes that dominated the response ex vivo. The cumulative frequency of public TCR beta families identified carriers of CMV plus the relevant HLA.

V lost 4 bases to trimming and J lost 3 bases; unmatched junction nucleotides: 13. The CDR3 extends over 17 amino acids. Germline V lookup: CDR1 SGHRS, CDR2 YFSETQ. TCRdb re-called the reads with MiXCR, one entry per CDR3 protein. The data hold roughly 230,000 distinct CDR3 sequences, with 9% to 15% observed a single time. V gene TRBV5-1 combines with J gene TRBJ2-3; TRBD2 matches at 8 bases. The clonotype comes from a human donor in good health (CMV status not recorded). Some clones in this sample may be carry-over from other donors' samples. Sequenced input: PBMCs. The CDR3 region is CASSRFLAGGRTDTQYF. The DNA of the CDR3 is TGCGCCAGCAGCCGATTCTTGGCGGGGGGTCGGACAGATACGCAGTATTTT.